Below, 11 T cell receptor beta chains from the same sample are listed, as sequenced in a study of early T cells in non-severe SARS-CoV-2 infection. TCRdb re-derived calls from the 5' RACE reads in MiXCR, one entry per CDR3 protein. The sample shows 74,000 or so distinct CDR3 sequences, more than 9% of them seen only once. The sequencing input was whole blood. These receptors all come from an adult who was a healthcare worker with PCR-confirmed SARS-CoV-2 infection or an uninfected control (not recorded which).

This clonotype occurred many times. The chain joins TRBV29-1 to TRBJ2-1, with a weak D call TRBD2 (5 bases). CDR1 is SQVTM, CDR2 ANQGSEA, per germline. V was pared by 0 bases and J by 15 bases, with 15 bases between. The CDR3 is made up of 12 amino acids. The CDR3 is CSVEDGRPGRFF. For the CDR3, the DNA is TGCAGCGTTGAAGATGGGCGACCTGGGAGGTTCTTC.

This clonotype occurred many times. The rearrangement uses TRBV6-6 and TRBJ1-1, with 7 nucleotides matching TRBD1. CDR1 and CDR2 from the germline V gene are MNHNY and SVGAGI (reference sequence). This CDR3 contains 15 residues. The J segment lost 4 bases and the V segment lost 5 bases, leaving 10 bases of the junction unmatched. The CDR3 DNA reads TGTGCCAGCAGTCCCCGACAGGGATGGACCACTGAAGCTTTCTTT. Translation gives CASSPRQGWTTEAFF.

This clonotype was picked up many times. The rearrangement links TRBV19 to TRBJ1-5; 11 bases fit TRBD1. The CDR3 contains 16 residues. Germline V lookup: CDR1 LNHDA, CDR2 SQIVND (reference sequence). V dropped 7 bases and J dropped 2; count of bases not matched to a gene: 7. The CDR3 loop reads CASTAGDRGGNQPQHF. The CDR3 DNA follows: TGTGCCAGTACCGCCGGGGACAGGGGGGGCAATCAGCCCCAGCATTTT.

There are many counts of this clonotype. The rearrangement joins TRBV20-1 to TRBJ1-5; D is perhaps TRBD1 (5 bases). The V gene lost 5 bases and the J gene lost 7 bases, with 18 bases spanning the gap. CDR1 and CDR2 from the germline V gene are DFQATT and SNEGSKA (reference sequence). The length of the CDR3 is 14 residues. The CDR3 DNA is TGCAGTGCTGTCGTCGGGGGGATGGACCAGCCCCAGCATTTT. It encodes CSAVVGGMDQPQHF.

This clonotype has just a few counts. This chain links TRBV5-1 with TRBJ1-1, with D unresolved. The CDR3 extends over 14 amino acids. From germline, CDR1 is SGHRS and CDR2 YFSETQ. The V end lost 0 bases, the J end lost 0 bases, and 6 bases lay between the germline ends. This CDR3 reads CASSLAVMNTEAFF. The CDR3 nucleotides are TGCGCCAGCAGCTTGGCCGTCATGAACACTGAAGCTTTCTTT.

This clonotype appeared many times. DNA of the CDR3: TGCGCCAGCAGCCAATTGCCAGGGGGCGGACAGCCCCAGCATTTT. Translation: CASSQLPGGGQPQHF. The genes are TRBV4-1 and TRBJ1-5, with 8 bases lining up with TRBD1. Germline V CDR1 and CDR2: MGHRA, YSYEKL. The CDR3 loop spans 15 amino acids. Unmatched junction bases numbered 7, after V lost 2 bases and J lost 7 bases.

This clonotype was recorded many times. This chain uses TRBV9 with TRBJ2-2; 9 nucleotides line up with TRBD1. CDR3 length: 17 residues. Trimming removed 4 bases from V and 4 bases from J; junction bases left unmatched: 11. CDR1 is SGDLS, CDR2 YYNGEE, per germline. CDR3 loop: CASSPRRTGDRTGELFF. Written as DNA, the CDR3 is TGTGCCAGCAGCCCACGACGGACAGGGGACCGCACCGGGGAGCTGTTTTTT.

Details on this clonotype: Given a much more abundant clone one base away, this may be a read error. The rearrangement links TRBV7-9 to TRBJ1-1; 8 bases fit TRBD1. The germline gives CDR1 SEHNR, CDR2 FQNEAQ (reference sequence). There are 15 residues in the CDR3. J lost 7 bases, V lost 5 bases, and 12 bases had no gene match. The CDR3 DNA follows: TGTGCCAGCAGCCCCCCTTGCAGAGGACAGGGTGAAGCTTTCTTT. It is translated as CASSPPCRGQGEAFF. Variable domain in full (rest from reference TRBV7-9 and TRBJ1-1): DTGVSQNPRHKITKRGQNVTFRCDPISEHNRLYWYRQTLGQGPEFLTYFQNEAQLEKSRLLSDRFSAERPKGSFSTLEIQRTEQGDSAMYLCASSPPCRGQGEAFFGQGTRLTVV.

This clonotype was seen a handful of times. The genes are TRBV27 and TRBJ2-7; 7 bases are a match to TRBD1. CDR3 length equals 14 residues. With 8 bases clipped from V and 5 bases from J, the junction kept 12 bases outside the gene matches. Per the germline V gene, CDR1 is MNHEY and CDR2 is SMNVEV (reference sequence). The CDR3, as DNA: TGTGCCAGCGGCAACCTACAGGGGTCCCACGAGCAGTACTTC. This encodes CASGNLQGSHEQYF.

This clonotype was seen at least ten times. The V call is TRBV7-6, the J call TRBJ2-2, with 11 bases matching TRBD2. V shed 5 bases and J 4 bases; nucleotides not matched to a gene: 3. Germline assignment: CDR1 SGHVS and CDR2 FNYEAQ. This CDR3 is built from 15 residues. Here the CDR3 reads CASSTGTSGTGELFF. The CDR3 DNA follows: TGTGCCAGCAGCACCGGGACTAGCGGCACCGGGGAGCTGTTTTTT.

The J gene is TRBJ2-1, the V gene TRBV27; 12 bases are a match to TRBD2. Trimming at V came to 10 bases and at J to 4 bases, leaving 5 bases not matched to a gene. Germline CDR1 is MNHEY and CDR2 is SMNVEV (reference sequence). The CDR3 is 14 amino acids. CDR3 coding DNA: TGTGCCACAAGACTAGCGGGGGAATACAATGAGCAGTTCTTC. Residues: CATRLAGEYNEQFF.